The entry that follows covers one T cell receptor beta chain sequence. As yet, its antigen is unknown. This sample is drawn from a study of glioma-infiltrating T cells after dendritic cell vaccination. Study at large: Patients received autologous tumor lysate-pulsed dendritic cell vaccination between about 2003 and 2013. Monocyte-derived dendritic cells, cultured 7 to 8 days with IL-4 and GM-CSF, were pulsed with autologous tumor lysate.

Up to about 2 ug genomic DNA was used for TCRB CDR3 amplification. Generated by immunoSEQ multiplex PCR, the TCRdb table keeps only in-frame clones and is missing some. The repertoire has some 24,000 clones, just under 90% of them found once; the top ten carry 2.5% to 3%. Per germline, CDR1 MNHNY and CDR2 SVGAGI (reference sequence). This CDR3 comprises 14 residues. V was clipped by 2 bases and J by 12 bases, with 14 bases between them. The study, taken as a whole, reports: Survival was not directly related to TCR clonality in these patients.

Time point denoted: after dendritic cell vaccination, including at tumor progression/relapse. This specimen was blood, taken after dendritic cell vaccination. The TCR sequence derives from a human donor with glioblastoma. This chain uses TRBV6-6 with TRBJ1-6, with D possibly being TRBD1 (6 bases). CDR3 sequence (DNA): TGTGCCAGCAGTTACGTGACAGGACGGAGACCCCTCCACTTT. Its protein is CASSYVTGRRPLHF.